Listed below are T cell receptor beta chains from one sample, sequenced in a study of T cell changes during pregnancy in multiple sclerosis. Only in-frame clones appear in the TCRdb table, and some are missing; sequencing was by immunoSEQ multiplex PCR. The sample yields 93,000 or so clones, about 90% seen once. The source material was peripheral blood, sampled after pregnancy. The source of these receptors is a female donor with multiple sclerosis, enrolled in a pregnancy study. CDR3s include the opening cysteine and the closing phenylalanine or tryptophan. Fields, in order: clone size, V gene, J gene, D gene, CDR3 protein, CDR3 DNA. The D gene is left open where the match is weak. Some rows mark clone size as missing; the rest say once, few, many or name a class of expanded clone.

-	TRBV5-1	TRBJ2-2	-	CASSTNPAGELFF	TGCGCCAGCAGCACAAATCCCGCTGGGGAGCTGTTTTTT
-	TRBV7-2	TRBJ2-7	-	CASSPIAQRATPYEQYF	TGTGCCAGCAGCCCCATCGCCCAGCGGGCCACGCCCTACGAGCAGTACTTC
-	TRBV11-2	TRBJ2-1	TRBD2	CASSLDFSLAPHNEQFF	TGTGCCAGCAGCTTAGATTTCTCACTAGCGCCTCACAATGAGCAGTTCTTC
-	TRBV18	TRBJ1-1	-	CASSPQGSDTEAFF	TGTGCCAGCTCACCGCAGGGTTCGGACACTGAAGCTTTCTTT
once	TRBV4-1	TRBJ2-5	-	CASSQVVGLAETQYF	TGCGCCAGCAGCCAAGTTGTCGGTCTAGCGGAGACCCAGTACTTC
-	TRBV12-5	TRBJ2-1	-	CASGPGQNEQFF	TGTGCTAGTGGTCCTGGACAGAACGAGCAGTTCTTC
-	TRBV27	TRBJ2-1	TRBD2	CASRRTSGGPYNEQFF	TGTGCCAGCCGAAGGACTAGCGGGGGCCCCTACAATGAGCAGTTCTTC
-	TRBV27	TRBJ2-5	-	CASSANPGWNQETQYF	TGTGCCAGCAGTGCCAACCCCGGGTGGAACCAAGAGACCCAGTACTTC
once	TRBV7-2	TRBJ2-7	TRBD1	CASSLGTGLYEQYF	TGTGCCAGCAGCTTAGGGACAGGGCTCTACGAGCAGTACTTC
-	TRBV5-1	TRBJ2-7	TRBD1	CASSLDRGFYEQYF	TGCGCCAGCAGCCTGGACAGGGGCTTCTACGAGCAGTACTTC
-	TRBV7-3	TRBJ2-2	TRBD2	CASSLTLRGGNTGELFF	TGTGCCAGCAGCTTAACGTTGCGGGGGGGGAACACCGGGGAGCTGTTTTTT
-	TRBV5-1	TRBJ2-1	TRBD1	CASSPPGTGNNEQFF	TGCGCCAGCAGCCCCCCCGGGACAGGGAACAATGAGCAGTTCTTC
once	TRBV7-2	TRBJ2-3	-	CASSLGRGRGTQYF	TGTGCCAGCAGCTTAGGGCGGGGTAGAGGTACGCAGTATTTT
few	TRBV18	TRBJ1-1	-	CASSLEYAAFF	TGTGCCAGCTCGCTCGAGTATGCGGCTTTCTTT
-	TRBV5-1	TRBJ1-2	-	CASSGPTDWNYGYTF	TGCGCCAGCAGCGGTCCGACAGACTGGAACTATGGCTACACCTTC
-	TRBV7-2	TRBJ2-7	-	CASSFDWDEQYF	TGTGCCAGCAGCTTCGACTGGGACGAGCAGTACTTC
-	TRBV27	TRBJ2-3	TRBD1	CASSLGTVGADTQYF	TGTGCCAGCAGTTTAGGGACAGTGGGCGCAGATACGCAGTATTTT
medium-sized	TRBV27	TRBJ1-1	-	CASSLTAGNTEAFF	TGTGCCAGCAGTTTAACCGCAGGGAACACTGAAGCTTTCTTT
-	TRBV6-1	TRBJ1-2	TRBD1	CASSEQGMSYGYTF	TGTGCCAGCAGCGAACAGGGGATGAGCTATGGCTACACCTTC
-	TRBV19	TRBJ1-1	-	CASRDQGYHTEAFF	TGTGCCAGTAGGGACCAGGGATATCACACTGAAGCTTTCTTT
once	TRBV5-4	TRBJ2-7	-	CASSLGTPYEQYF	TGTGCCAGCAGCTTGGGCACTCCCTACGAGCAGTACTTC
-	TRBV28	TRBJ1-1	-	CASSPPRGGNTEAFF	TGTGCCAGCAGTCCCCCCCGGGGGGGGAACACTGAAGCTTTCTTT
-	TRBV5-4	TRBJ1-1	-	CASSVAANTEAFF	TGTGCCAGCAGCGTTGCGGCGAACACTGAAGCTTTCTTT
-	TRBV27	TRBJ2-4	-	CASSLSRTVGSKNIQYF	TGTGCCAGCAGTTTATCAAGGACAGTCGGGTCCAAAAACATTCAGTACTTC
-	TRBV4-2	TRBJ2-7	TRBD1	CASSQEGDRGYDEQYF	TGTGCCAGCAGCCAAGAGGGGGACAGGGGGTATGACGAGCAGTACTTC